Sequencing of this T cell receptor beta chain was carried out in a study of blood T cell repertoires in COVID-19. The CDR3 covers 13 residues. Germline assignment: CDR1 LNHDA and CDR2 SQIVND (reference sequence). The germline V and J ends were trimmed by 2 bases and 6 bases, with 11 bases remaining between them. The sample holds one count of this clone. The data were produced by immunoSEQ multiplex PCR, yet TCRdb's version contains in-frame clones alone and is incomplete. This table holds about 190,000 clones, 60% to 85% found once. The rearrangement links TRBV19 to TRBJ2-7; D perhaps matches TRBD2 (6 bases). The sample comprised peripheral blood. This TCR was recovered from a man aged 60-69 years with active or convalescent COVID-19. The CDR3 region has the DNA TGTGCCAGTAGTATAAACGGGAGAGCCGAGCAGTACTTC. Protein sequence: CASSINGRAEQYF.